The rows below give T cell receptor beta chains drawn from one sample of a study of blood T cell repertoires in COVID-19. Only in-frame clones appear in the TCRdb table, and some are missing; sequencing was by immunoSEQ multiplex PCR. In the table there are 400,000 or so clones, approximately 89% of which are singletons. Sequenced input: peripheral blood. These receptors all come from a woman between 40 and 50 years old with COVID-19, enrolled during active disease. The CDR3 runs from the conserved cysteine through the conserved F or W. D genes are given only for firm matches. For some rows the clone size is stated as once, few or many, or as a class when expanded; others skip it.

j_call d_call clone_size v_call cdr3_aa cdr3_nt
TRBJ2-1 . . TRBV5-8 CASRQYNEQFF TGTGCCAGCAGACAGTACAATGAGCAGTTCTTC
TRBJ1-2 TRBD1 . TRBV14 CASSQVDREHAGYTF TGTGCCAGCAGCCAGGTGGACAGGGAGCATGCTGGCTACACCTTC
TRBJ1-4 . . TRBV19 CASSPTGSFNEKLFF TGTGCCAGTAGTCCTACAGGGTCGTTTAATGAAAAACTGTTTTTT
TRBJ2-5 . . TRBV19 CASSIRGTQETQYF TGTGCCAGTAGTATAAGGGGGACCCAAGAGACCCAGTACTTC
TRBJ1-1 TRBD1 . TRBV6-5 CASSYSKGDRPYEAFF TGTGCCAGCAGTTACTCGAAGGGGGACAGGCCTTATGAAGCTTTCTTT
TRBJ2-2 . . TRBV7-3 CASSSDSYLAGELFF TGTGCCAGCAGCTCCGACAGTTATCTTGCCGGGGAGCTGTTTTTT
TRBJ1-6 . . TRBV7-2 CASSLDARRDSPLHF TGTGCCAGCAGCTTAGATGCCAGGAGGGATTCACCCCTCCACTTT
TRBJ2-1 TRBD1 . TRBV27 CASSSRTGPYNEQFF TGTGCCAGCAGTTCGAGGACAGGGCCCTACAATGAGCAGTTCTTC
TRBJ2-7 . . TRBV6-2/TRBV6-3 CASSRHVFSSYEQYF TGTGCCAGCAGCCGACACGTCTTCAGCTCCTACGAGCAGTACTTC
TRBJ1-2 TRBD1 . TRBV5-1 CASSPGQGGGYTF TGCGCCAGCAGCCCCGGACAGGGGGGTGGCTACACCTTC
TRBJ2-5 . . TRBV7-8 CASSPRRGFQETQYF TGTGCCAGCAGCCCCCGACGGGGGTTCCAAGAGACCCAGTACTTC
TRBJ2-1 TRBD2 once TRBV5-1 CASSGGGLAGPLLLNEQFF TGCGCCAGCAGCGGGGGGGGACTAGCGGGACCTCTTCTCCTCAATGAGCAGTTCTTC
TRBJ2-2 . . TRBV7-6 CASSRTGTPNTGELFF TGTGCCAGCAGCCGGACCGGGACACCGAACACCGGGGAGCTGTTTTTT
TRBJ2-3 . . TRBV9 CASTGRGTPDTQYF TGTGCCAGCACCGGGCGGGGGACACCAGATACGCAGTATTTT
TRBJ1-1 . . TRBV9 CASSVRSMNTEAFF TGTGCCAGCAGCGTAAGGAGTATGAACACTGAAGCTTTCTTT
TRBJ1-2 TRBD1 few TRBV28 CASRLGTGVGGYTF TGTGCCAGCAGACTTGGGACAGGGGTGGGTGGCTACACCTTC
TRBJ1-2 . . TRBV24-1 CATSDNRDSVGYTF TGTGCCACCAGTGACAACAGGGATTCGGTTGGCTACACCTTC
TRBJ1-1 TRBD1 . TRBV7-8 CASSQGQGKAFF TGTGCCAGCAGCCAGGGACAGGGGAAAGCTTTCTTT
TRBJ2-1 . . TRBV7-9 CASSLGLGGASHNEQFF TGTGCCAGCAGCTTAGGGTTGGGCGGGGCGTCACACAATGAGCAGTTCTTC
TRBJ1-2 TRBD1 . TRBV2 CASSEIRGNYGYTF TGTGCCAGCAGTGAAATCAGGGGGAACTATGGCTACACCTTC
TRBJ1-5 TRBD1 once TRBV24-1 CATSLGTGSNQPQHF TGTGCCACCAGTTTAGGGACAGGGAGCAATCAGCCCCAGCATTTT
TRBJ1-1 . few TRBV6-2/TRBV6-3 CASSYPFLNTEAFF TGTGCCAGCAGTTACCCCTTCCTGAACACTGAAGCTTTCTTT
TRBJ2-3 . . TRBV6-1 CASRRGGTDTQYF TGTGCCAGCCGCAGGGGGGGCACAGATACGCAGTATTTT
TRBJ1-4 TRBD1 . TRBV30 CAWRDRGRGEKLFF TGTGCCTGGAGGGACAGGGGGAGAGGTGAAAAACTGTTTTTT
TRBJ2-3 . . TRBV6-6 CASTLSRVTDTQYF TGTGCCAGCACCCTTTCCAGGGTCACAGATACGCAGTATTTT
TRBJ1-1 TRBD1 . TRBV3-1/TRBV3-2 CASSLRGQGVGDTEAFF TGTGCCAGCAGCCTACGGGGACAGGGGGTAGGGGACACTGAAGCTTTCTTT
TRBJ1-5 TRBD1 once TRBV2 CASRAPGGTDQPQHF TGTGCCAGCAGGGCTCCAGGGGGGACGGATCAGCCCCAGCATTTT
TRBJ1-3 . . TRBV4-2 CASSTKVGRGNTIYF TGTGCCAGCTCTACAAAGGTGGGGAGGGGAAACACCATATATTTT
TRBJ1-5 . . TRBV7-2 CASSLVGVGQPQHF TGTGCCAGCAGCTTAGTAGGGGTGGGGCAGCCCCAGCATTTT